This TCR beta chain came from a study of PD-1 blockade in classical Hodgkin lymphoma. The study's findings and limits: Complete responders' baseline diversity resembled that of newly diagnosed patients. Reasons behind the repertoire differences stay unclear, perhaps disease activity or earlier therapy.

Regarding this clone: The antigen remains unidentified.

Germline CDR1 GTSNPN, CDR2 SVGIG (reference sequence). Trimming removed 1 base from V and 1 base from J, with 2 bases in between. The CDR3 runs 12 residues. TCRdb's copy holds only in-frame clones and misses some; the assay was immunoSEQ multiplex PCR. The sample holds over 10,000 clones; over 75% are singletons and the top ten take about 25%. Relapses following autologous stem cell transplantation were seen in all patients, with brentuximab vedotin exposure varying. The chain carries TRBV30 and TRBJ1-5; no clear D. This clonotype originated in a human donor with classical Hodgkin lymphoma. The sample was peripheral blood mononuclear cells (PBMCs), taken at baseline. The CDR3 sequence is CAWSESNQPQHF. In DNA, the CDR3 is TGTGCCTGGAGTGAGAGCAATCAGCCCCAGCATTTT.